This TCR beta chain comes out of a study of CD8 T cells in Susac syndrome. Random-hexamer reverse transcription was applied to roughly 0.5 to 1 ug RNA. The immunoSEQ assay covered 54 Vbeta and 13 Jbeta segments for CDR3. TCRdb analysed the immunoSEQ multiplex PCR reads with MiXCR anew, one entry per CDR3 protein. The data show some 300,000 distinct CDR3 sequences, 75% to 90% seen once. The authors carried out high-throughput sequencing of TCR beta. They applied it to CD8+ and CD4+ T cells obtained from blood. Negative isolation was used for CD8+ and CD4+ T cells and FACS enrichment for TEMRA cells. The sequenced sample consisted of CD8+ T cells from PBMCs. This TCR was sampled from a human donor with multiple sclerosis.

Here the CDR3 reads CASSIRLAGVEQYF. In nucleotides, the CDR3 is TGTGCCAGTAGTATACGACTAGCGGGAGTCGAGCAGTACTTC. This sequence joins TRBV19 and TRBJ2-7; 12 bases match TRBD2. Germline V CDR1 and CDR2: LNHDA, SQIVND (reference sequence). The CDR3 sequence is 14 residues long. Trimming took 2 bases from V and 6 from J; bases not matched to a gene: 2.